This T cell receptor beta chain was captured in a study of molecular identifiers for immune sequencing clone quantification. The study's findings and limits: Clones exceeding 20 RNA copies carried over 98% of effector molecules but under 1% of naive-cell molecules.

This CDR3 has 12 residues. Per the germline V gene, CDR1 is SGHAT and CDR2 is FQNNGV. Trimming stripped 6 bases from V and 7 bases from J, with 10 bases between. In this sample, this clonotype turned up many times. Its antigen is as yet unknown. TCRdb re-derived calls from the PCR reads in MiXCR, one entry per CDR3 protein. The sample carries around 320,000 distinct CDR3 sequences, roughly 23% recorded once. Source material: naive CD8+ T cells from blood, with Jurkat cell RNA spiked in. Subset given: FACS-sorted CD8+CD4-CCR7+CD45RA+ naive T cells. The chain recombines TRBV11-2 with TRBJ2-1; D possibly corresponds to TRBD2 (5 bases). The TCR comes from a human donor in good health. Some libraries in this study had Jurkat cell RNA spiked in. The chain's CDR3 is CASRLAVNEQFF. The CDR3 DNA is TGTGCCAGCAGGCTAGCCGTGAATGAGCAGTTCTTC.